This T cell receptor beta chain was retrieved from a study of T-cell reconstitution after alpha-beta-depleted transplantation in children (dated by TCRdb to about 2016). At the level of the whole study: Using TCR repertoire profiling, the study quantitatively followed how T-cell immune reconstitution unfolded in children after TCRalphabeta/CD19-depleted allogeneic hematopoietic cell transplantation. General study outcomes and caveats: The high TCRbeta diversity at day 60 in some patients was ascribed to recipient T cells and intrathymic progenitors that had survived conditioning. The apparently early recovery of alphabetaT-cell counts about two months after transplant reportedly depended on only several hundred rapidly expanded clones that came from non-depleted graft cells. Hyperexpanded clone frequencies declined over subsequent months; after one year, T-cell counts and TCRbeta diversity were mostly attributed to newly produced T cells.

Sample treatment or condition, as interpreted from the label and publication: allogeneic hematopoietic cell transplantation with graft depleted of TCRalphabeta T cells and CD19 B cells. The children who served as transplant recipients had been given grafts of TCRalphabeta/CD19-depleted allogeneic hematopoietic cells. The protocol used for the library was PCR. The instrument given in TCRdb is Illumina HiSeq 2500. To normalize quantification of the TCRbeta repertoire, the TCR libraries were built with molecular barcoding that relied on unique molecular identifiers. TCRdb's own reprocessing of the public reads used fastp at Q25 and MiXCR and kept productive beta chains. All rows with the same CDR3 protein become a single entry with the most common DNA and genes. The sample table holds 130,000 to 150,000 distinct CDR3 sequences, of which 8.8% were seen once. The ten largest clones represent approximately 18% of the sample.

This clonotype has a handful of counts. The antigen it binds to is not known. Within one base of it there is no much larger clone, and no base qualities were kept. V drops 2 bases and J drops 4 bases, leaving 12 bases in between. The cysteine opens and the phenylalanine closes a CDR3 of 14 amino acids. Kept here is only the CDR3 DNA, which spans 42 bases and is read in frame from base 1. Per the germline V gene, MDHEN is the CDR1 and SYDVKM is the CDR2. In this chain, TRBV28 is recombined with TRBJ2-7, with the D gene not clear enough to name. The origin of this receptor is a female patient younger than 10 who had a stem cell transplant for congenital amegakaryocytic thrombocytopenia, so the T cells may come from the graft donor. Material: PBMCs, mostly from graft donor cells, obtained 180 days after TCRalphabeta/CD19-depleted stem cell transplant. The CDR3 in this case is CASSLVGYQYEQYF. The DNA sequence is TGTGCCAGCAGTTTAGTGGGCTACCAATACGAGCAGTACTTC.